The text below deals with one T cell receptor (beta chain). Its binding antigen is unknown. The record has no base qualities; no much larger clone is one base away. What the time point label conveys for this sample: more than 3 weeks on oral tofacitinib. Explained via the paper, the treatment or condition label denotes: oral pan-JAK inhibitor, 5-10 mg twice daily. Lesional scalp punch biopsies and peripheral blood were collected from alopecia areata patients. PBMCs were isolated by density centrifugation and stained for CD3, CD4 and CD8, and CD4+ and CD8+ T cells were sorted on a FACSAria. The sample is drawn from a study of CD8+ T cells in alopecia areata (dated by TCRdb to 2017 to 2018). Regarding the research as a whole: Treated patients were enrolled in an open-label pilot trial of oral tofacitinib at 5 to 10 mg twice daily for moderate-to-severe alopecia areata. Tofacitinib was given for 6 to 18 months, followed by 6 months of follow-up off drug to assess delayed response and recurrence. Human TCRbeta sequencing covered scalp tissue and sorted CD4+ and CD8+ peripheral blood T cells from patchy and totalis/universalis alopecia areata patients and healthy controls. For the treated patients, the SALT score, which quantifies what percentage of scalp surface area is affected, served as the measure of disease severity. Clonality in the scalp was compared among normal scalp (n=4), patchy alopecia areata scalp (n=8), and alopecia totalis/universalis scalp (n=8). TCRbeta CDR3 regions were amplified by immunoSEQ multiplex PCR using 35 Vbeta forward and 13 Jbeta reverse primers. The RNA source kit depended on sample type: the PAXgene miRNA kit for fixed scalp, the miRNeasy kit for PBMCs, and the RNeasy kit for mouse skin. Patients on tofacitinib were biopsied at baseline and after 4 and 24 weeks of treatment, and several of the patients also had a later scalp biopsy. The study used high-throughput TCRbeta sequencing to examine T cell clonal expansion in alopecia areata, in both the C3H/HeJ mouse model and human patients. Beyond this particular receptor, the publication reports: TCR sequences shared between patients were less clear than in mice, possibly partly because of HLA diversity in the patient population. Because the treated cohort was small and included a single nonresponder, larger studies are needed to assess links between baseline CD8+ expansion and response. Unlike mouse skin, which is dominated by gammadelta T cells, normal human skin has resident alphabeta T cells that are also sequenced, and this complicates analysis of the scalp TCR repertoire. Many expanded lesional clones persisted in scalp and blood during tofacitinib treatment, which may partly explain relapse after stopping treatment. With tofacitinib, both scalp clonality and the number of expanded CD8+ clones among the top 100 scalp clones went down significantly. Compared with normal scalp, lesional scalp had higher clonality and more expanded CD8+ clones, particularly in alopecia totalis/universalis, a pattern that suggests antigenic drive.

According to the germline V gene, CDR1 reads SNHLY and CDR2 reads FYNNEI. From cysteine to phenylalanine, the CDR3 is 14 amino acids long. The only DNA kept is the CDR3, 42 bases in frame from the first base. Trimming removed 3 bases from V and 7 bases from J; the gene matches leave 6 bases unexplained. The library was built by means of the immunoSEQ multiplex PCR assay. RNA was extracted from all samples and reverse transcribed into cDNA as template for TCR sequencing. SuperScript III was used for first-strand cDNA synthesis, primed with a 2:1 mix of oligo-dT and random hexamers. A synthetic immune receptor repertoire was used to assess amplification bias, and residual bias was removed computationally. The paper's processing steps were these. Raw reads were preprocessed to remove errors, and CDR3 was defined by IMGT conventions from the conserved cysteine to phenylalanine. Clonality was computed by normalizing Shannon entropy by log2 of the number of productive unique TCRs and subtracting the result from 1. Whether scalp clones were CD4 or CD8 was inferred by matching scalp TCRbeta sequences against CD4 and CD8 repertoires sorted from blood. TCRdb's version of the immuneACCESS table is confined to in-frame rearrangements and falls short of the full clone set. An unresolved V gene accounts for under half of the shortfall where checked; the remainder is of unknown origin. The DNA was the basis for D and trimming; V, J and clone size are from that table. The sample table records 120,000 to 150,000 clones; 80% to 90% of these occur just once. The biggest ten clones account for roughly 25% of the sample.

This receptor was taken from a human donor with alopecia areata. Material: CD8+ T cells sorted from blood, obtained at week 4, from a patient treated with tofacitinib. The chain couples TRBV2 to TRBJ2-7, with TRBD2 identical over 10 junction bases. The CDR3 protein: CASSDTSGAWEQYF. In nucleotide form, the sequence is TGTGCCAGCAGTGATACTAGCGGGGCATGGGAGCAGTACTTC.